Below are 15 T cell receptor beta chains sequenced from a single sample in a study of blood T cell repertoires in COVID-19. Measured with immunoSEQ multiplex PCR; TCRdb has only the in-frame clones, and not every one. The sample has approximately 250,000 clones; around 88% are singletons. The sequencing sample was made of peripheral blood. The receptors shown here come from a man aged 25 to 45 with active or convalescent COVID-19.

This clone was recorded a few times. The CDR3 DNA sequence: TGTGCCAGCACCATAGGTGGGACAGGGGTACCTCAGCCCCAGCATTTT. This sequence encodes CASTIGGTGVPQPQHF. J is TRBJ1-5 and V is TRBV28, with 10 bases aligning to TRBD1. Trimming at V came to 7 bases and at J to 6 bases, leaving 12 bases not matched to a gene. CDR1 is MDHEN and CDR2 is SYDVKM in the germline V gene. The CDR3 loop spans 16 amino acids.

The chain joins TRBV9 to TRBJ2-1, with 11 bases identical to TRBD2. Trimming cost V 0 bases and J 7 bases; bases outside gene matches: 12. Germline V gene data show CDR1 as SGDLS and CDR2 as YYNGEE. CDR3 length: 18 amino acids. CDR3 loop: CASSVGSSGGSLRNEQFF. CDR3 DNA sequence: TGTGCCAGCAGCGTAGGGTCTAGCGGGGGGTCCTTGAGGAATGAGCAGTTCTTC.

The chain employs TRBV7-2 and TRBJ2-1, with TRBD2 matching 12 bases. Germline CDR1 and CDR2: SGHTA and FQGNSA. The CDR3 runs to 17 residues. Trimming at V came to 2 bases and at J to 7 bases, leaving 9 bases not matched to a gene. The CDR3 loop is CASSLFLAGGLRNEQFF. The CDR3 region has the DNA TGTGCCAGCAGCTTATTCCTAGCGGGGGGGCTAAGGAATGAGCAGTTCTTC.

About this clone: The junction shows a germline mismatch at one end, possibly a read error. CDR3 in DNA: TGTGCCCCCAGTTATTTGCCGGGGGCCGTGGGGGGGTACGGAGGGGTTCCGGATCAGCCCCAGCATTTT. This sequence encodes CAPSYLPGAVGGYGGVPDQPQHF. The V gene is TRBV24-1, the J gene TRBJ1-5; TRBD1 is a possible D gene (6 bases). The CDR3 sequence is 23 residues long. The germline V gene has CDR1 KGHDR and CDR2 SFDVKD.

This clone was counted once. The genes are TRBV6-6 and TRBJ1-4; 9 nucleotides agree with TRBD1. Germline V gene sequence: CDR1 MNHNY, CDR2 SVGAGI (reference sequence). The CDR3 has 14 residues. The ends lost 6 bases at V and 4 bases at J; junction bases unmatched: 3. The CDR3: CASRTGGLNEKLFF. As DNA, the CDR3 is TGTGCCAGCAGAACAGGGGGCCTTAATGAAAAACTGTTTTTT.

This chain joins TRBV6-2 or TRBV6-3 and TRBJ2-5; D is unclear. Trimming shortened V by 4 bases and J by 3 bases, and 6 bases separated the two germline ends. Germline V gene lookup returns CDR1 MNHEY and CDR2 SVGEGT. The CDR3 consists of 12 residues. CDR3 sequence reads: CASSFQEETQYF. The CDR3 nucleotides are TGTGCCAGCAGTTTCCAGGAAGAGACCCAGTACTTC.

The chain couples TRBV15 to TRBJ2-7; tentatively, D is TRBD2 (5 bases). Germline V gives CDR1 LNHNV, CDR2 YYDKDF (reference sequence). The CDR3 extends over 13 amino acids. V lost 5 bases, J lost 3 bases, and 11 bases lay in between. CDR3 in amino acids: CATSEGSFYEQYF. The CDR3 DNA sequence: TGTGCCACCAGCGAGGGCTCCTTCTACGAGCAGTACTTC.

The chain carries TRBV23-1 and TRBJ1-5, with 7 bases identical to TRBD1. TRBV23-1 is labeled an ORF, and its function is uncertain. CDR3 length: 16 amino acids. With V trimmed by 7 bases and J by 7 bases, 16 bases remained unmatched. The CDR3, as DNA: TGCGCCAGCAACTCAAAGGGGGACAGAATTGAACAGCCCCAGCATTTT. Amino acid sequence: CASNSKGDRIEQPQHF.

The chain is built from TRBV7-2 and TRBJ2-5; 10 positions match TRBD2. Looked up from germline, CDR1 is SGHTA and CDR2 is FQGNSA. V was pared by 0 bases and J by 5 bases, with 6 bases of the junction left unmatched. This CDR3 has 16 residues. Here the CDR3 reads CASSLAGTSVGETQYF. In DNA form, the CDR3 reads TGTGCCAGCAGCTTAGCCGGGACTAGCGTAGGGGAGACCCAGTACTTC.

The CDR3 nucleotides are TGTGCCAGCAGCACCGACAGGGGCAATGAGCAGTTCTTC. It is translated as CASSTDRGNEQFF. This chain connects TRBV11-2 to TRBJ2-1, with 8 bases matching TRBD1. In germline, CDR1 is SGHAT, CDR2 FQNNGV. The CDR3 runs 13 residues. Losses at the gene ends were 5 bases for V and 6 bases for J; bases not matched to a gene: 3. The variable domain in full, with the rest retrieved from reference TRBV11-2 and TRBJ2-1, is EAGVAQSPRYKIIEKRQSVAFWCNPISGHATLYWYQQILGQGPKLLIQFQNNGVVDDSQLPKDRFSAERLKGVDSTLKIQPAKLEDSAVYLCASSTDRGNEQFFGPGTRLTVL.

The genes are TRBV6-5 and TRBJ2-2; 7 bases match TRBD1. Germline loops: CDR1 MNHEY, CDR2 SVGAGI. The length of the CDR3 is 16 residues. V gave up 4 bases and J gave up 1 base; unmatched junction bases: 6. The CDR3 bases are TGTGCCAGCAGTTCCGCCCGGACAGGGAACACCGGGGAGCTGTTTTTT. Translated: CASSSARTGNTGELFF.

The V gene is TRBV30, the J gene TRBJ1-1; perhaps TRBD1 as D (5 bases). This CDR3 is 12 amino acids long. Germline V CDR1 and CDR2: GTSNPN, SVGIG (reference sequence). V dropped 2 bases and J dropped 4 bases, with 8 bases sitting between them. The CDR3 DNA is TGTGCCTGGAGTCCGGGGGGCACTGAAGCTTTCTTT. Amino acid sequence: CAWSPGGTEAFF.

V usage is TRBV5-1 and J usage is TRBJ2-2; 7 bases map to TRBD1. Germline CDR1 SGHRS, CDR2 YFSETQ. The CDR3 covers 16 residues. The junction had 9 bases not matched to a gene; V was cut back by 3 bases and J by 4 bases. CDR3 amino acids: CASSSYRGSGTGELFF. In nucleotides, the CDR3 is TGCGCCAGCAGCTCATACAGGGGCTCGGGCACCGGGGAGCTGTTTTTT.

This chain joins TRBV10-1 and TRBJ2-1; TRBD1 is a possible D gene (6 bases). The CDR3 runs to 14 residues. Germline lookup yields CDR1 WNHNN and CDR2 SYGVQD (reference sequence). V was pared by 5 bases and J by 7 bases, with 15 bases between. CDR3 sequence: CASSNRDTWNEQFF. In nucleotides, the CDR3 is TGCGCCAGCAGTAACCGGGACACCTGGAATGAGCAGTTCTTC.

The chain uses TRBV3-1 (or the pseudogene TRBV3-2) and TRBJ1-3; D possibly corresponds to TRBD1 (5 bases). The CDR3 sequence is 15 residues long. The V gene lost 4 bases and the J gene lost 0 bases, with 10 bases spanning the gap. Germline-derived CDR1 and CDR2 are LGHDT and YNNKEL (reference sequence). The CDR3 DNA follows: TGTGCCAGCAGCCGCACGACAGACTCTGGAAACACCATATATTTT. The encoded protein is CASSRTTDSGNTIYF.